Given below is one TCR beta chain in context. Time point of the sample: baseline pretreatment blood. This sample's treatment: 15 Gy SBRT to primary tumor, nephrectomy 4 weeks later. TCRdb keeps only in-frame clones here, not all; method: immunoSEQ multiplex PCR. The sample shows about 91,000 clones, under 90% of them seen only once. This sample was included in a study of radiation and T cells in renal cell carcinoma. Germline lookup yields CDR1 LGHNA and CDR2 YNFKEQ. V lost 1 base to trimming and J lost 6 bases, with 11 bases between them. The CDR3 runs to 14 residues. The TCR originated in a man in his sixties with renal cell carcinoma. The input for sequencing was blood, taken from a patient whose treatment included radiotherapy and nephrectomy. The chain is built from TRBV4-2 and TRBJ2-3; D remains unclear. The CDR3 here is CASSQVVVQDTQYF. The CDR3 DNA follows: TGTGCCAGCAGCCAAGTGGTAGTTCAGGATACGCAGTATTTT.